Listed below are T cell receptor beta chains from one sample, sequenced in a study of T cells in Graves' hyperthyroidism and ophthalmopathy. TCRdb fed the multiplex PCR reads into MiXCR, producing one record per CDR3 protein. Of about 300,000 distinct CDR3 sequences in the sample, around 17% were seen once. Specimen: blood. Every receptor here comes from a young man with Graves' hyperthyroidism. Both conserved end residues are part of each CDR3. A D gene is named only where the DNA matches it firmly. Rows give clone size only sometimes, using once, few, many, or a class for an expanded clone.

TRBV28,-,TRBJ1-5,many,TGTGCCAGCAGTTTACCCCAGTCGGGGGTTCAGCCCCAGCATTTT,CASSLPQSGVQPQHF
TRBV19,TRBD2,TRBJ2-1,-,TGTGCCAGTAGTATATTTTCTAGCGGTACCTACAATGAGCAGTTCTTC,CASSIFSSGTYNEQFF
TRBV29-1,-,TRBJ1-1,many,TGCAGCGTTGTCGTGACAGTGAACACTGAAGCTTTCTTT,CSVVVTVNTEAFF
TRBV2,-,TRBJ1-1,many,TGTGCCAGTCGCAGGGAAGTGGACACTGAAGCTTTCTTT,CASRREVDTEAFF
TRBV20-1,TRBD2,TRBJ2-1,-,TGCAGTGCTGCATCCCCCGGGGGGGGCGGGAGTACAAATGAGCAGTTCTTC,CSAASPGGGGSTNEQFF
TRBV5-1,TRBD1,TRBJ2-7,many,TGCGCCAGCAGCAAAGGGACAGGGGGTTCGGAGCCCTACGAGCAGTACTTC,CASSKGTGGSEPYEQYF
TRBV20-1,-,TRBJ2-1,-,TGCAGTGCTAGAGATGGTCGGGGGAATGAGCAGTTCTTC,CSARDGRGNEQFF
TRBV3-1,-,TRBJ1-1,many,TGTGCCAGCAGCCAGACATACGAAGCTTTCTTT,CASSQTYEAFF
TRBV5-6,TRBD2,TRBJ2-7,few,TGTGCCAGTGAGGAGGCGGGAGGGCCTTTCCACGAGCAGTACTTC,CASEEAGGPFHEQYF
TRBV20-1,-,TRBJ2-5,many,TGCAGTGCTAGGAAGGTAGGGGAAGAGGCAGAGACCCAGTACTTC,CSARKVGEEAETQYF
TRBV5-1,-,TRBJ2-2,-,TGCGCCAGCAGAATGGCAACCGGAGGCACCGGGGAGCTGTTTTTT,CASRMATGGTGELFF
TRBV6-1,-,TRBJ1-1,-,TGTGCCAGCAGTGACAGGTCGGCCACTGAAGCTTTCTTT,CASSDRSATEAFF
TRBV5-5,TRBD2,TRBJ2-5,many,TGTGCCAGTCAGCTGGGAGCGGGACTGTACCAAGAGACCCAGTACTTC,CASQLGAGLYQETQYF
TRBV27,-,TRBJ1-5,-,TGTGCCGGCAAAATCCATCAGGGCAATCAGCCCCAGCATTTT,CAGKIHQGNQPQHF
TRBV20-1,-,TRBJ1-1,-,TGCAGTGCGAGACCCCGAGGGTACACTGAAGCTTTCTTT,CSARPRGYTEAFF
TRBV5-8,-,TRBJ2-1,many,TGTGCCAGCAGCTCGGTCATAGGAAATGAGCAGTTCTTC,CASSSVIGNEQFF
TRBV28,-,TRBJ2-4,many,TGTGCCAGCAGTTTAACAGGATGGGTCAAAAACATTCAGTACTTC,CASSLTGWVKNIQYF
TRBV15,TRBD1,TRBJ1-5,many,TGTGCCACCAGCAGAGATCGCCCGGGACAGGGGAATTATCAGCCCCAGCATTTT,CATSRDRPGQGNYQPQHF
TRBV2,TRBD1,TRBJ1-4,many,TGTGCCAGCTCAAGGACAGGGGGCGCAGAAAAACTGTTTTTT,CASSRTGGAEKLFF
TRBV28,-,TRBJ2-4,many,TGTGCCAGCAGTTTGCCCACCCTAAACATTCAGTACTTC,CASSLPTLNIQYF
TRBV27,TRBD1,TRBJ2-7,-,TGTGCCAGCAGTTTAATGGGACAGAGCTCCTACGAGCAGTACTTC,CASSLMGQSSYEQYF
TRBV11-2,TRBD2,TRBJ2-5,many,TGTGCCAGCAGCTTAGTTTCCGGGATCAACCCGGCGGGACTAGCGGGGGATCAAGAGACCCAGTACTTC,CASSLVSGINPAGLAGDQETQYF